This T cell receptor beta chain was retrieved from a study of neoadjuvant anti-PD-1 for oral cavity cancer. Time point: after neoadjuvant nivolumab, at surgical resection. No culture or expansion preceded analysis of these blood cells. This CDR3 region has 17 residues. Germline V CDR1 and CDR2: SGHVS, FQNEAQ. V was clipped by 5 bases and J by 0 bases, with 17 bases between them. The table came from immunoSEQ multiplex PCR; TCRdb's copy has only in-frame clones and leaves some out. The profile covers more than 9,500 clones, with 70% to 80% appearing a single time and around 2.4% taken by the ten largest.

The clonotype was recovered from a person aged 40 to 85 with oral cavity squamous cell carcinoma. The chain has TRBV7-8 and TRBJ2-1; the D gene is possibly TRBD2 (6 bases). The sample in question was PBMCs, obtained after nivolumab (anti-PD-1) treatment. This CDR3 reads CASSPSYRGSSYNEQFF. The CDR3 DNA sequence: TGTGCCAGCAGCCCCTCCTATCGGGGGAGCTCCTACAATGAGCAGTTCTTC.